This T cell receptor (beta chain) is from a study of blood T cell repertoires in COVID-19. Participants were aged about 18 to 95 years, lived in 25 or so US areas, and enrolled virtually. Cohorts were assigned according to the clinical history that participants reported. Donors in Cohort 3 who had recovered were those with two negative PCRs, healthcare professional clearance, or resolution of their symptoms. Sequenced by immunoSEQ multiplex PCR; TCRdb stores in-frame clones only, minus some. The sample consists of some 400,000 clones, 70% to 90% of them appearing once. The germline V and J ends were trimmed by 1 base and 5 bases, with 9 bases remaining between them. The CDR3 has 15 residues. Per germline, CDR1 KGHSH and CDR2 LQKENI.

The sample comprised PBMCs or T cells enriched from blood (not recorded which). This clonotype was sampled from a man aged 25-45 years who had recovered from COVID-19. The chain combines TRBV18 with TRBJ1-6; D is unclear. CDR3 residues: CASSPLPLNNSPLHF. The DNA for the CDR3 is TGTGCCAGCTCACCACTTCCTCTAAATAATTCACCCCTCCACTTT.